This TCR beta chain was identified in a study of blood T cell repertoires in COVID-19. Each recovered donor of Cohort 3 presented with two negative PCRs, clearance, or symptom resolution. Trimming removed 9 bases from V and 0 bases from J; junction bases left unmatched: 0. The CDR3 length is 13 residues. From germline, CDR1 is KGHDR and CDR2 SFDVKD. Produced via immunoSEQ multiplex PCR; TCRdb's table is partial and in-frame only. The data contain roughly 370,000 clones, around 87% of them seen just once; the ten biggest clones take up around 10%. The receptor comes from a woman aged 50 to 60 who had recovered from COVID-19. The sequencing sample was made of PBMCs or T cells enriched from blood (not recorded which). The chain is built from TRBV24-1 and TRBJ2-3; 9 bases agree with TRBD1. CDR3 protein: CATGTGSTDTQYF. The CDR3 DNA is TGTGCCACCGGGACAGGGAGCACAGATACGCAGTATTTT.